These T cell receptor beta chains were read from a single sample in a study of blood T cell repertoires in COVID-19. Using immunoSEQ multiplex PCR, the repertoire was profiled, and TCRdb retains in-frame clones only, with some absent. The sample records about half a million clones, around 85% being singletons. The sequenced sample was PBMCs or T cells enriched from blood (not recorded which). Source of these receptors: a woman aged 55-69 years who had recovered from COVID-19. Each CDR3 is given with its conserved first and last residue. A D gene is named only where the DNA matches it firmly. Clone size is shown for a subset of rows, as once, few, many or a class of expanded clone.

TRBJ2-1	TRBV5-1	-	TRBD2	CASSLGGGADEQFF	TGCGCCAGCAGCTTGGGCGGGGGGGCCGATGAGCAGTTCTTC
TRBJ2-7	TRBV7-9	-	TRBD1	CASSPGAGGFYEQYF	TGTGCCAGCAGTCCCGGGGCAGGGGGTTTCTACGAGCAGTACTTC
TRBJ2-5	TRBV15	-	TRBD2	CATSRSRGTQETQYF	TGTGCCACCAGCAGGTCGCGGGGGACCCAAGAGACCCAGTACTTC
TRBJ2-1	TRBV7-8	-	TRBD2	CASSFLGLAGGDEQFF	TGTGCCAGCAGCTTCCTCGGACTAGCGGGGGGGGATGAGCAGTTCTTC
TRBJ1-2	TRBV5-1	-	TRBD1	CASSAMGTGGDYGYTF	TGCGCCAGCAGCGCGATGGGGACAGGGGGCGACTATGGCTACACCTTC
TRBJ2-1	TRBV11-2	-	-	CASSLESLDLDYNEQFF	TGTGCCAGCAGCTTAGAATCCCTAGACTTAGACTACAATGAGCAGTTCTTC
TRBJ1-4	TRBV30	-	TRBD1	CAWGRQGEGKLFF	TGTGCCTGGGGCAGACAGGGCGAAGGGAAACTGTTTTTT
TRBJ2-1	TRBV29-1	-	TRBD1	CSVGGQGVNEQFF	TGCAGCGTGGGCGGACAGGGGGTCAATGAGCAGTTCTTC
TRBJ1-5	TRBV6-1	-	-	CASSESDRPNQPQHF	TGTGCCAGCAGTGAGTCGGACAGACCTAATCAGCCCCAGCATTTT
TRBJ2-7	TRBV19	-	TRBD1	CASSIRQGYEQYF	TGTGCCAGTAGTATACGACAGGGTTACGAGCAGTACTTC
TRBJ1-4	TRBV6-1	once	-	CASSEPGRPGVLRHVNEKLFF	TGTGCCAGCAGTGAACCCGGTCGACCAGGGGTCCTAAGACATGTTAATGAAAAACTGTTTTTT
TRBJ2-3	TRBV5-1	-	TRBD2	CASTSGSTDTQYF	TGCGCCAGCACTAGCGGCTCCACAGATACGCAGTATTTT
TRBJ1-5	TRBV2	-	TRBD1	CASNPGQGNQPQHF	TGTGCCAGCAACCCGGGACAGGGCAATCAGCCCCAGCATTTT
TRBJ1-3	TRBV4-1	-	-	CASSQGAPAGGTIYF	TGCGCCAGCAGCCAAGGTGCCCCCGCCGGCGGCACCATATATTTT
TRBJ1-1	TRBV6-6	-	-	CASSPEEGRGTEAFF	TGTGCCAGCAGCCCGGAGGAGGGCCGCGGGACTGAAGCTTTCTTT
TRBJ1-1	TRBV3-1/TRBV3-2	-	-	CASSQASVNTEAFF	TGTGCCAGCAGCCAAGCGTCGGTGAACACTGAAGCTTTCTTT
TRBJ1-4	TRBV3-1/TRBV3-2	-	-	CASSQGRTDQGKLFF	TGTGCCAGCAGCCAAGGGAGGACAGACCAAGGAAAACTGTTTTTT
TRBJ2-1	TRBV19	-	-	CATSNEQFF	TGTGCCACCAGCAATGAGCAGTTCTTC
TRBJ2-1	TRBV20-1	-	TRBD2	CSASSSGTSGGLVNEQFF	TGCAGTGCTAGTAGTTCCGGGACTAGCGGGGGGTTGGTCAATGAGCAGTTCTTC
TRBJ2-3	TRBV9	once	-	CASSEGGSDTQYF	TGTGCCAGCAGCGAAGGGGGATCAGATACGCAGTATTTT
TRBJ1-1	TRBV9	-	-	CASSVVGGNTEAFF	TGTGCCAGCAGCGTAGTAGGAGGTAACACTGAAGCTTTCTTT
TRBJ1-2	TRBV7-2	-	TRBD1	CASSSRTGGSSNYGYTF	TGTGCCAGCAGCTCAAGGACAGGGGGCTCCTCTAACTATGGCTACACCTTC
TRBJ2-1	TRBV9	-	TRBD2	CASSPHSGAVNEQFF	TGTGCCAGCAGCCCGCATAGCGGGGCGGTCAATGAGCAGTTCTTC
TRBJ2-2	TRBV3-1/TRBV3-2	-	TRBD2	CASSQVRGENTGELFF	TGTGCCAGCAGCCAAGTTCGGGGGGAGAACACCGGGGAGCTGTTTTTT
TRBJ1-4	TRBV14	-	TRBD1	CASSQALDRGNEKLFF	TGTGCCAGCAGCCAAGCTCTGGACAGGGGCAATGAAAAACTGTTTTTT
TRBJ1-2	TRBV2	-	-	CASSELGGDGYTF	TGTGCCAGCAGTGAACTCGGGGGGGATGGCTACACCTTC
TRBJ2-7	TRBV2	-	TRBD1	CASSPGGQGWSSYEQYF	TGTGCCAGCAGTCCAGGAGGACAGGGGTGGTCCTCCTACGAGCAGTACTTC
TRBJ2-7	TRBV3-1/TRBV3-2	once	-	CASSQVGGGVGEQYF	TGTGCCAGCAGCCAAGTAGGGGGAGGGGTCGGCGAGCAGTACTTC
TRBJ1-2	TRBV2	-	-	CASSEAGRPTGGYTF	TGTGCCAGCAGTGAAGCTGGCAGGCCTACGGGGGGCTACACCTTC
TRBJ1-5	TRBV4-1	-	TRBD1	CASAPTGLNQPQHF	TGCGCCAGCGCCCCGACAGGGCTAAATCAGCCCCAGCATTTT
TRBJ1-2	TRBV5-1	-	-	CASSLARGDYGYTF	TGCGCCAGCAGCTTGGCAAGGGGTGACTATGGCTACACCTTC
TRBJ2-6	TRBV10-3	-	TRBD2	CAISFSSGGSGANVLTF	TGTGCCATCAGTTTCTCCAGCGGGGGCTCTGGGGCCAACGTCCTGACTTTC
TRBJ1-3	TRBV5-1	-	TRBD1	CASSGQGGNTIYF	TGCGCCAGCAGCGGACAGGGTGGAAACACCATATATTTT
TRBJ1-2	TRBV21-1	-	-	CASSKKGPRTASNYGYTF	TGTGCCAGCAGCAAGAAAGGGCCCCGGACAGCAAGTAACTATGGCTACACCTTC
TRBJ1-6	TRBV7-9	few	TRBD1	CASIVVGQLPNSPLHF	TGTGCCAGCATAGTAGTGGGACAGCTACCTAATTCACCCCTCCACTTT
TRBJ1-6	TRBV30	-	-	CAWSVSRSSYNSPLHF	TGTGCCTGGAGTGTTTCGAGGAGCTCCTATAATTCACCCCTCCACTTT
TRBJ2-4	TRBV14	-	TRBD1	CASSQGQGPGNIQYF	TGTGCCAGCAGCCAAGGACAGGGCCCCGGGAACATTCAGTACTTC
TRBJ1-1	TRBV25-1	many	-	CASSEGHVGTLNTEAFF	TGTGCCAGCAGTGAGGGGCATGTGGGTACCCTGAACACTGAAGCTTTCTTT
TRBJ2-7	TRBV3-1/TRBV3-2	-	-	CASSPAGAREQYF	TGTGCCAGCAGCCCGGCGGGGGCACGCGAGCAGTACTTC
TRBJ2-1	TRBV4-2	-	-	CASSRQPSSYNEQFF	TGTGCCAGCAGTCGCCAGCCTAGCTCCTACAATGAGCAGTTCTTC
TRBJ1-6	TRBV14	-	TRBD1	CASSQTRTGSSPLHF	TGTGCCAGCAGCCAGACCCGGACAGGGAGTTCACCCCTCCACTTT
TRBJ2-3	TRBV27	-	TRBD2	CASSLPGGPTDTQYF	TGTGCCAGCAGTCTACCGGGGGGGCCCACAGATACGCAGTATTTT
TRBJ1-2	TRBV30	once	TRBD1	CAWRGTGGYGYTF	TGTGCCTGGAGAGGGACAGGGGGCTATGGCTACACCTTC
TRBJ2-7	TRBV5-6	-	TRBD1	CASSYGTGYSEQYF	TGTGCCAGCAGTTACGGGACAGGGTATTCCGAGCAGTACTTC
TRBJ1-3	TRBV11-2	-	-	CASSTRTAGNTIYF	TGTGCCAGCAGCACCCGGACAGCAGGAAACACCATATATTTT
TRBJ1-2	TRBV24-1	-	-	CATSAPPGQGYGYTF	TGTGCCACCAGTGCCCCCCCAGGGCAGGGCTATGGCTACACCTTC
TRBJ2-1	TRBV2	-	TRBD1	CASSEFGQGNEQFF	TGTGCCAGCAGTGAATTCGGACAGGGGAATGAGCAGTTCTTC